The present T cell receptor beta chain was sequenced within a study of molecular identifiers for immune sequencing clone quantification listed by TCRdb under 2018. The study in broad terms: For a replicate experiment, the RNA from either approximately 20,000 or 98,000 naive CD8 T cells was divided into five aliquots, and four of those aliquots went on to sequencing. CD8 T cells were used in a methods study to benchmark molecular-identifier clustering-based TCR repertoire sequencing (MIDCIRS) and TCR RNA copy counting.

This clonotype was detected many times. No cognate antigen has been identified for it. One junction end disagrees with the germline gene, perhaps due to a read error. There are 15 amino acids in the CDR3, from cysteine to phenylalanine inclusive. Just CDR3 DNA is preserved here, 45 bases in frame from base 1. For CDR1 and CDR2, the germline V gene lists SGHVS and FQNEAQ. Naive CD8 T cell libraries were made from approximately 22,000 to 940,000 sorted cells using 10%, 30% or 50% of purified RNA. On a BD FACSAria II, naive CD8 T cells were FACS-sorted as CD8+CD4-CCR7+CD45RA+ and collected into RLT Plus buffer. Roughly ten TCR copies' worth of Jurkat RNA were spiked into 20,000-1,000,000 naive CD8 T cell samples to test detection sensitivity. Enrichment of CD8 T cells was done with RosetteSep CD8+ T Cell Enrichment Cocktail plus Ficoll-Paque, and ACK red cell lysis came afterward. Broader findings and caveats from the paper: The sizes of highly expanded clones could end up underestimated when identical TCR molecules share a barcode. When barcode sub-clustering was left out, chimeric consensus sequences inflated TCR diversity, with chimeras reaching as high as 47%. Clones above 20 RNA copies held over 98% of molecules in CMV-specific effector cells but under 1% in naive cells. Modeling indicated roughly 3.3 TCR RNA copies recovered per cell, compared with 9.5 to 10 by digital PCR, which implies a capture efficiency of around 29%. Even against a background of around 950,000 naive CD8 T cells, spiked-in Jurkat TCR RNA amounting to a single cell's worth was reported to be detectable. The naive libraries included spiked-in Jurkat TCR RNA (around 10 copies' worth), and this RNA is not part of the donor repertoire.

Libraries were built with PCR. The instrument given in TCRdb is Illumina HiSeq 4000. Bulk TCR libraries were prepared as previously described, using TCR primers listed in Table S5. Total RNA was purified with the Qiagen AllPrep DNA/RNA kit. Before analysis, reads from multiple sequencing runs of one library were combined. Per the authors' processing: Only reads with exact TCR constant sequence were kept, trimmed to 150 nt, and grouped by their 12-nt molecular barcodes. Reads within each barcode group were sub-clustered using a 15% Levenshtein threshold, and quality-weighted consensus sequences were constructed for each RNA molecule. Non-functional sequences were removed, as were lower-count sequences one edit away from another. On the basis of fitting two negative binomial distributions, barcode sub-clusters with fewer than 20% of the maximum read count were discarded. TCRdb applied fastp at Q25 and MiXCR to the public reads, then kept only in-frame beta chains. Rows are unified per CDR3 protein, each entry keeping the most common DNA and genes. The V and J calls follow TCRdb's processing rather than the paper's. The sample table records over 10,000 distinct CDR3 sequences; under 20% of these occur just once. 1.4% to 1.5% of the sample is held by the ten biggest clonotypes.

The chain is made from TRBV7-8 and TRBJ2-1, with 7 central nucleotides matching TRBD2. The source material was naive CD8+ T cells from blood, with Jurkat cell RNA spiked in. In the paper's terms, the cell subset or site label means: FACS-sorted CD8+CD4-CCR7+CD45RA+ naive T cells. The sequence came from a human donor in good health. Some libraries in this study had Jurkat cell RNA spiked in. The CDR3 loop reads CTSSPGEGFYNEQFF. At the DNA level, the sequence is TGTACCAGCAGCCCCGGGGAGGGGTTCTACAATGAGCAGTTCTTC.